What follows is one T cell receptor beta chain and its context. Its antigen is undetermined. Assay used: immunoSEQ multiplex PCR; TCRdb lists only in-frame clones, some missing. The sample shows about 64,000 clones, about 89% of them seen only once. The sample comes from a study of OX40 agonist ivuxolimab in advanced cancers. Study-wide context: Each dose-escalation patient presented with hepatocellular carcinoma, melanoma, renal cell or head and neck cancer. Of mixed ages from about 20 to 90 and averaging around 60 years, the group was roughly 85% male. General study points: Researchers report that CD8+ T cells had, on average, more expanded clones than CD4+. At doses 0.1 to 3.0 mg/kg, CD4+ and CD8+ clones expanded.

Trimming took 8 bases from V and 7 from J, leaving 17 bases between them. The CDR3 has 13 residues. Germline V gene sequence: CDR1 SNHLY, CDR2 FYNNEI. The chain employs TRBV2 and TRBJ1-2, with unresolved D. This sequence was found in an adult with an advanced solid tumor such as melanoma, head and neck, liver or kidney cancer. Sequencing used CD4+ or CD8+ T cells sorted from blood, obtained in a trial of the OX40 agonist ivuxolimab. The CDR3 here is CASDFIGPGGYTF. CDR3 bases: TGTGCCAGCGACTTTATCGGTCCGGGTGGCTACACCTTC.